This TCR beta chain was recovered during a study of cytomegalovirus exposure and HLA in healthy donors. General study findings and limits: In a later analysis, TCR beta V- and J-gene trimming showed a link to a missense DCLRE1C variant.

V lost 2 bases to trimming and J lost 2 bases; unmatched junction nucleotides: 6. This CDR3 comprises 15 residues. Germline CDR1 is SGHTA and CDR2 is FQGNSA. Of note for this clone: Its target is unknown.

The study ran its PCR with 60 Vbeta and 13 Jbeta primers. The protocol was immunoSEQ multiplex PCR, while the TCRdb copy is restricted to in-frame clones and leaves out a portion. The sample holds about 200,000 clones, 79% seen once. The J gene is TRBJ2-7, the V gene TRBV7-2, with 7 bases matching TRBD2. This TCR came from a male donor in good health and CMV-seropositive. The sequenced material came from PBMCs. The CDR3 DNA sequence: TGTGCCAGCAGCTTAAGCGGGGCCCTCGCCTACGAGCAGTACTTC. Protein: CASSLSGALAYEQYF.